The rows below give T cell receptor beta chains drawn from one sample of a study of blood T cell repertoires in COVID-19. Generated by immunoSEQ multiplex PCR, the TCRdb table keeps only in-frame clones and is missing some. The sample includes 110,000 to 150,000 clones, 87% of them seen just once. The specimen sequenced was PBMCs or T cells enriched from blood (not recorded which). These receptors were taken from a man between 60 and 75 years old who had recovered from COVID-19. CDR3s leave out the opening cysteine and the closing phenylalanine or tryptophan. The D gene is left open where the match is weak.

D: TRBD1; V: TRBV5-8; CDR3: ASSLGTGILNTGELF
D: TRBD1; V: TRBV7-8; CDR3: ASNSGTGGREQY
D: TRBD1; V: TRBV19; CDR3: ASRRGQVNQPQH
D: -; V: TRBV7-3; CDR3: ASSFDGRQPQH
D: -; V: TRBV5-4; CDR3: ASTLRGGTEAF
D: -; V: TRBV4-1; CDR3: ASSQGLLAGNHSYEQY
D: TRBD1; V: TRBV7-3; CDR3: ASSSRTGVRYEQY
D: -; V: TRBV11-2; CDR3: ASSLDENYGYT
D: TRBD1; V: TRBV28; CDR3: ASSFRVLRGRTYNEQF
D: TRBD1; V: TRBV29-1; CDR3: SGGTGAKGIQY
D: -; V: TRBV7-2; CDR3: ASSFAGKVYGYT
D: -; V: TRBV5-4; CDR3: ASSLAGLDTGELF
D: TRBD1; V: TRBV10-3; CDR3: AISDRDRERTEAF
D: -; V: TRBV18; CDR3: ASSLGGGGYEQY
D: TRBD1; V: TRBV28; CDR3: ASSDRGTPNYGYT
D: -; V: TRBV2; CDR3: ASSARYEQY
D: -; V: TRBV5-1; CDR3: ASPRLHQETQY
D: TRBD2; V: TRBV18; CDR3: ASSPILLAGSYEQY
D: -; V: TRBV5-5; CDR3: ASTSAVSGNTIY
D: -; V: TRBV28; CDR3: ASSLFLPTAYGYT
D: TRBD1; V: TRBV5-1; CDR3: ASSLDRGRDGYT
D: -; V: TRBV30; CDR3: AWSPPSSEQY
D: -; V: TRBV3-1/TRBV3-2; CDR3: ASSRYGTSDGEAF
D: -; V: TRBV7-8; CDR3: ASSQNIDYGYT
D: -; V: TRBV11-3; CDR3: ASSLLPAGELF
D: -; V: TRBV3-1/TRBV3-2; CDR3: ASSQPGRYTEAF
D: TRBD1; V: TRBV28; CDR3: ASTLGGTGTEKLF
D: -; V: TRBV14; CDR3: ASSRTLAKNIQY
D: -; V: TRBV5-1; CDR3: ASSFSYQETQY
D: -; V: TRBV10-3; CDR3: AISEESSLYGYT
D: -; V: TRBV18; CDR3: ASSPGDGGSGANVLT
D: TRBD1; V: TRBV19; CDR3: ASSAGRDRVNEKLF
D: TRBD2; V: TRBV5-1; CDR3: ASGSGSADYEQY
D: -; V: TRBV27; CDR3: ASSISRASYEQY
D: -; V: TRBV5-4; CDR3: ASSLAAGVGYT
D: -; V: TRBV20-1; CDR3: SAFTAYEQY
D: TRBD2; V: TRBV18; CDR3: ASSQGTSGSETQY
D: -; V: TRBV20-1; CDR3: SASYRVNEQF
D: TRBD1; V: TRBV7-8; CDR3: ASSGNTGGYEKLF
D: -; V: TRBV3-1/TRBV3-2; CDR3: ASSPQGWGYT
D: -; V: TRBV21-1; CDR3: ASSSPREGQGVEAF
D: TRBD2; V: TRBV24-1; CDR3: ATSDAGTTNEQY
D: TRBD2; V: TRBV6-5; CDR3: ASTRTSEYEQY
D: -; V: TRBV9; CDR3: ASSVQTQNTEAF
D: -; V: TRBV2; CDR3: ASRPDSLSSYEQY
D: -; V: TRBV7-7; CDR3: ASSFSGS
D: -; V: TRBV24-1; CDR3: ATSDAGSNTGELF
D: -; V: TRBV18; CDR3: ASSPGSGMNTEAF
D: -; V: TRBV13; CDR3: ASSLRVSGNTIY
D: -; V: TRBV28; CDR3: ASRWGDSYNEQF
D: TRBD2; V: TRBV2; CDR3: ASSKTSGSSYEQF
D: -; V: TRBV19; CDR3: ASSIMGLSNQPQH
D: -; V: TRBV30; CDR3: ACPGSSYNEQF
D: TRBD1; V: TRBV6-1; CDR3: ASSELGQVY
D: TRBD2; V: TRBV2; CDR3: ASRQRESTGELF
D: -; V: TRBV5-1; CDR3: ASSLDYSNSPLH
D: -; V: TRBV5-6; CDR3: ASSLLTRIQAYGYT
D: -; V: TRBV5-4; CDR3: ASSLSSSTGELF
D: -; V: TRBV6-4; CDR3: ASIGYEQY